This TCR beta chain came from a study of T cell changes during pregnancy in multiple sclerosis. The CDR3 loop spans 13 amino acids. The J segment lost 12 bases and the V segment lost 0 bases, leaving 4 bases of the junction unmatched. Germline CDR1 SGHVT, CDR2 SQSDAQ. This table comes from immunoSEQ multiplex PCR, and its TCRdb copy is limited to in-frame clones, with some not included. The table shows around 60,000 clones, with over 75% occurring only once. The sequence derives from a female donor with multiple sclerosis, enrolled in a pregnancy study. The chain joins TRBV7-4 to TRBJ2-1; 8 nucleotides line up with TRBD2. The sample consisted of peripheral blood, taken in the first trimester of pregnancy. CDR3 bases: TGTGCCAGCAGCTTAGCGTCCGGGGGGGTGCAGTTCTTC. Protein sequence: CASSLASGGVQFF.